A selection of T cell receptor beta chains follows, all from one sample in a study of patients and donors after allogeneic stem cell transplantation. TCRdb independently ran MiXCR on the RT-PCR reads; one entry per CDR3 protein. This sample has approximately 98,000 distinct CDR3 sequences, with roughly 37% found just once. The sequencing input was blood, either unsorted or a sorted T cell fraction (not recorded which). These receptors originate from a human donor who was either an allogeneic HSCT recipient or a stem cell or donor lymphocyte infusion donor (not recorded which). It is not recorded whose cells these are; they may come from a transplant donor. Each CDR3 is given with its conserved first and last residue. D genes are given only for firm matches. Size values are once, few and many counts, or a class for expanded clones, and some rows have none.

TRBV12-3/TRBV12-4	once	TRBJ2-1	TRBD2	CASRPGGPKYNEQFF	TGTGCCAGCAGACCGGGGGGACCTAAATACAATGAGCAGTTCTTC
TRBV28	-	TRBJ2-7	-	CASSLGRREQYF	TGTGCCAGCAGTTTAGGTCGGCGGGAGCAGTACTTC
TRBV28	-	TRBJ2-2	-	CASSLSTGELFF	TGTGCCAGCAGTTTATCTACCGGGGAGCTGTTTTTT
TRBV6-5	-	TRBJ1-3	TRBD1	CASSSRQGTGNTIYF	TGTGCCAGCAGCTCCCGACAGGGAACTGGAAACACCATATATTTT
TRBV7-8	-	TRBJ2-1	-	CASSLLPGSSSYNEQFF	TGTGCCAGCAGCCTACTGCCGGGGAGTAGCTCCTACAATGAGCAGTTCTTC
TRBV29-1	once	TRBJ1-4	-	CSVASRTNEKLFF	TGCAGCGTTGCGTCTCGAACTAATGAAAAACTGTTTTTT
TRBV27	few	TRBJ2-1	TRBD2	CASSFSGPAYNEQFF	TGTGCCAGCAGTTTTAGCGGGCCGGCCTACAATGAGCAGTTCTTC
TRBV11-2	-	TRBJ1-3	-	CASTPSSSGNTIYF	TGTGCCAGCACCCCTTCCAGCTCTGGAAACACCATATATTTT
TRBV24-1	-	TRBJ2-1	-	CATSARGEQFF	TGTGCCACCAGTGCGAGGGGTGAGCAGTTCTTC
TRBV15	-	TRBJ2-5	-	CATSRDTVGGEAQETQYF	TGTGCCACCAGCAGAGATACCGTGGGGGGAGAGGCCCAAGAGACCCAGTACTTC
TRBV20-1	many	TRBJ1-2	TRBD1	CSAEGAGGGYTF	TGCAGTGCGGAGGGGGCAGGGGGTGGCTACACCTTC
TRBV7-2	-	TRBJ2-5	-	CASSPPSELTQYF	TGTGCCAGCAGCCCCCCCTCTGAGTTGACCCAGTACTTC
TRBV6-6	few	TRBJ1-5	TRBD1	CASSSRTGGFQPQHF	TGTGCCAGCAGTTCAAGGACAGGGGGTTTTCAGCCCCAGCATTTT
TRBV7-9	-	TRBJ2-1	TRBD2	CASSLAVIMTSPYNEQFF	TGTGCCAGCAGCTTAGCGGTAATTATGACTAGCCCGTACAATGAGCAGTTCTTC
TRBV20-1	-	TRBJ2-1	TRBD2	CSVRAGVQSYNEQFF	TGCAGTGTTCGAGCGGGAGTACAATCCTACAATGAGCAGTTCTTC
TRBV5-1	once	TRBJ2-1	TRBD2	CASSWTSGRGNEQFF	TGCGCCAGCAGCTGGACTAGCGGGAGGGGCAATGAGCAGTTCTTC
TRBV7-9	-	TRBJ2-5	TRBD2	CASTGTSGLQETQYF	TGTGCCAGTACCGGGACTAGCGGCCTCCAAGAGACCCAGTACTTC
TRBV6-5	-	TRBJ2-3	TRBD1	CASSQDRELYTQYF	TGTGCCAGCAGCCAGGACAGGGAATTATATACGCAGTATTTT
TRBV7-9	-	TRBJ2-3	TRBD1	CASSFGQVDTQYF	TGTGCCAGCAGCTTCGGACAGGTGGATACGCAGTATTTT
TRBV2	-	TRBJ2-1	-	CASSERRNEQFF	TGTGCCAGCAGTGAACGCAGGAATGAGCAGTTCTTC
TRBV4-3	many	TRBJ1-1	-	CASSQSGQDTEAFF	TGCGCCAGCAGCCAATCCGGGCAAGACACTGAAGCTTTCTTT
TRBV12-3/TRBV12-4	many	TRBJ1-2	-	CASSLGVGYTF	TGTGCCAGCAGTTTAGGTGTTGGCTACACCTTC
TRBV24-1	-	TRBJ2-2	TRBD1	CATSDFRDRGTGELFF	TGTGCCACCAGTGATTTCCGGGACAGGGGTACCGGGGAGCTGTTTTTT
TRBV14	-	TRBJ2-3	-	CASSHRDSYTQYF	TGTGCCAGCAGCCATAGGGATTCATATACGCAGTATTTT
TRBV29-1	-	TRBJ1-1	-	CSVTGHMNTEAFF	TGCAGCGTTACGGGACACATGAACACTGAAGCTTTCTTT
TRBV20-1	-	TRBJ2-2	-	CSARLAYNTGELFF	TGCAGTGCTAGACTAGCCTACAACACCGGGGAGCTGTTTTTT
TRBV7-8	-	TRBJ2-3	TRBD2	CASSLKPSGNTQYF	TGTGCCAGCAGCTTAAAGCCTAGCGGGAATACGCAGTATTTT
TRBV20-1	once	TRBJ2-1	-	CSASPWLEQFF	TGCAGTGCTAGCCCCTGGCTTGAGCAGTTCTTC
TRBV15	-	TRBJ1-1	-	CATSRDFSGEGNTEAFF	TGTGCCACCAGCAGAGATTTTTCAGGGGAGGGTAACACTGAAGCTTTCTTT
TRBV7-2	-	TRBJ2-5	TRBD1	CASSDRDRGRFKTQYF	TGTGCCAGCAGCGACCGGGACAGGGGGAGGTTTAAGACCCAGTACTTC
TRBV5-1	-	TRBJ2-1	TRBD2	CASSSLSGRVYNEQFF	TGCGCCAGCAGCTCGCTCAGCGGGAGGGTTTACAATGAGCAGTTCTTC
TRBV11-3	-	TRBJ2-2	-	CASSLAWRWELFF	TGTGCCAGCAGCTTAGCATGGAGATGGGAGCTGTTTTTT
TRBV6-5	-	TRBJ2-7	-	CASSYGGGAYEQYF	TGTGCCAGCAGTTACGGCGGTGGAGCCTACGAGCAGTACTTC
TRBV9	few	TRBJ1-2	TRBD1	CASSPGGRPYGYTF	TGTGCCAGCAGCCCAGGGGGGCGGCCGTATGGCTACACCTTC
TRBV4-2	many	TRBJ1-2	-	CASSHPTGTDGYTF	TGTGCCAGCAGCCATCCTACAGGAACGGATGGCTACACCTTC
TRBV12-3/TRBV12-4	few	TRBJ2-7	-	CASSLGDYEQYF	TGTGCCAGCAGTTTAGGGGACTACGAGCAGTACTTC
TRBV20-1	-	TRBJ2-1	-	CSAQKTGRHNEQFF	TGCAGTGCCCAAAAGACCGGGCGACACAATGAGCAGTTCTTC
TRBV18	-	TRBJ2-5	-	CASSPRQEDTQYF	TGTGCCAGCTCACCGCGACAGGAGGATACCCAGTACTTC
TRBV20-1	-	TRBJ1-2	-	CSARTSWGNYGYTF	TGCAGTGCTAGAACGTCCTGGGGAAACTATGGCTACACCTTC
TRBV20-1	few	TRBJ1-1	TRBD1	CSARTGGRIGNTEAFF	TGCAGTGCCAGGACAGGGGGCCGGATAGGGAACACTGAAGCTTTCTTT
TRBV5-1	few	TRBJ2-7	-	CASSLEAGSYEQYF	TGCGCCAGCAGCTTGGAGGCAGGGTCCTACGAGCAGTACTTC
TRBV7-2	-	TRBJ2-1	TRBD2	CASRNGLEVEQFF	TGTGCCAGCAGGAATGGACTAGAAGTTGAGCAGTTCTTC
TRBV6-5	few	TRBJ1-4	-	CASSYSGLGGEKLFF	TGTGCCAGCAGTTACTCAGGTCTGGGTGGGGAAAAACTGTTTTTT
TRBV18	-	TRBJ2-3	TRBD2	CASSPRIAGGASTDTQYF	TGTGCCAGCTCACCAAGGATAGCGGGAGGTGCTAGCACAGATACGCAGTATTTT
TRBV6-5	once	TRBJ2-3	TRBD2	CASSYSGLAASTDTQYF	TGTGCCAGCAGTTACTCCGGACTAGCGGCTAGCACAGATACGCAGTATTTT
TRBV5-4	-	TRBJ2-1	-	CASSLWGSYNEQFF	TGTGCCAGCAGCTTGTGGGGCTCCTACAATGAGCAGTTCTTC
TRBV28	-	TRBJ2-3	TRBD1	CASSANPGQGYF	TGTGCCAGCAGTGCCAACCCGGGACAGGGTTATTTT
TRBV7-9	-	TRBJ2-5	-	CASSFWLQETQYF	TGTGCCAGCAGCTTCTGGCTCCAAGAGACCCAGTACTTC
TRBV7-9	-	TRBJ2-1	TRBD2	CASSLGTSMYNEQFF	TGTGCCAGCAGCTTAGGGACTAGCATGTATAATGAGCAGTTCTTC
TRBV4-2	-	TRBJ1-6	-	CASSQVHNSPLHF	TGTGCCAGCAGCCAGGTCCATAATTCACCCCTCCACTTT
TRBV5-6	-	TRBJ2-5	TRBD2	CASSRGGQTQYF	TGTGCCAGCAGCCGCGGGGGACAGACCCAGTACTTC
TRBV20-1	-	TRBJ2-3	-	CSAWTPLSTDTQYF	TGCAGTGCTTGGACCCCCCTGAGCACAGATACGCAGTATTTT
TRBV28	-	TRBJ2-1	TRBD2	CASSGGTSSVNEQFF	TGTGCCAGCAGTGGCGGGACTAGCTCGGTCAATGAGCAGTTCTTC
TRBV27	-	TRBJ1-2	-	CASSPPAAGRDINYGYTF	TGTGCCAGCAGTCCTCCGGCGGCAGGCAGGGATATTAACTATGGCTACACCTTC
TRBV4-3	-	TRBJ1-2	TRBD1	CASSQETGTGVGYTF	TGCGCCAGCAGCCAAGAAACCGGGACAGGGGTTGGCTACACCTTC
TRBV4-3	-	TRBJ1-5	TRBD1	CASSQGLGQGLNQPQHF	TGCGCCAGCAGCCAAGGTCTAGGACAGGGGTTGAATCAGCCCCAGCATTTT
TRBV28	few	TRBJ2-2	-	CASRTPKGSANTGELFF	TGTGCCAGCAGGACCCCAAAGGGATCCGCGAACACCGGGGAGCTGTTTTTT
TRBV12-3/TRBV12-4	-	TRBJ1-6	-	CASSFQDRGALHF	TGTGCCAGCAGTTTTCAAGATCGGGGGGCCCTCCACTTT
TRBV15	-	TRBJ2-2	TRBD1	CATSSLYRGNTGELFF	TGTGCCACCAGCAGTCTATACAGGGGGAACACCGGGGAGCTGTTTTTT
TRBV6-6	-	TRBJ2-5	TRBD2	CASSYSGLAGVSEETQYF	TGTGCCAGCAGTTACTCGGGACTAGCGGGAGTTTCTGAAGAGACCCAGTACTTC